This TCR beta chain was documented in a study of blood T cell repertoires in COVID-19. Study-wide context: Samples came from the United States, Italy and Spain, spanning acute and convalescent COVID-19. PBMCs, B-cell-depleted T cells, or T cells were the source of the cDNA or gDNA that made up the material.

Per the original data handling: Researchers report that nucleated cell counts were estimated from reference gene primer amplification. Method: immunoSEQ multiplex PCR; TCRdb's copy keeps in-frame clones and lacks some. The DNA was the basis for D and trimming; V, J and clone size are from that table. The profile shows fewer than 150,000 clones, roughly four fifths of them singletons. The specimen was peripheral blood. The sequence came from a woman of 80 years or more with acute or convalescent COVID-19.

CDR3 protein: CASSLPSGERETQYF. Here the CDR3 DNA reads TGTGCCAGCAGCCTCCCGTCGGGGGAACGCGAGACCCAGTACTTC. V and J are TRBV6-5 and TRBJ2-5, with a weak D call TRBD2 (6 bases). CDR1 is MNHEY, CDR2 SVGAGI, per germline. V was clipped by 6 bases and J by 5 bases, with 19 bases between them. The CDR3 loop spans 15 amino acids.